These T cell receptor beta chains were read from a single sample in a study of OX40 agonist ivuxolimab in advanced cancers. Clones were read by immunoSEQ multiplex PCR, and TCRdb kept only the in-frame ones, dropping some. Here the sample spans 60,000 to 95,000 clones, roughly 87% being singletons. Specimen: CD4+ or CD8+ T cells sorted from blood, collected in a trial of the OX40 agonist ivuxolimab. The origin of the receptors is an adult with an advanced solid tumor such as melanoma, head and neck, liver or kidney cancer. The CDR3 runs from the conserved cysteine through the conserved F or W. Fields, in order: J gene, V gene, D gene, clone size, CDR3 DNA, CDR3 protein. The D gene is left open where the match is weak. A row's size may be missing; if present it is once, few, many or a size class.

>TRBJ1-1|TRBV4-3|-|-
TGCGCCAGCAGCCAAATGGTTAGGAACACTGAAGCTTTCTTT
CASSQMVRNTEAFF
>TRBJ2-1|TRBV10-3|TRBD2|-
TGTGCCATCAGCCGAGCGGGAAATGAGCAGTTCTTC
CAISRAGNEQFF
>TRBJ1-6|TRBV19|TRBD1|-
TGTGCCAGTAGTTTTAACAGGGGAGCTAATAATTCACCCCTCCACTTT
CASSFNRGANNSPLHF
>TRBJ2-2|TRBV19|-|-
TGTGCCAGTAGTATCACAGGGGGGGCAGGGGAGCTGTTTTTT
CASSITGGAGELFF
>TRBJ2-1|TRBV11-2|-|-
TGTGCCAGCAGCTCGACCAGTTTAGTGGGTGAGCAGTTCTTC
CASSSTSLVGEQFF
>TRBJ1-4|TRBV14|-|-
TGTGCCAGCAGCCAATCCCTAGATGAAAAACTGTTTTTT
CASSQSLDEKLFF
>TRBJ1-1|TRBV6-1|-|-
TGTGCCAGCAGCTGGACAGACATGAACACTGAAGCTTTCTTT
CASSWTDMNTEAFF
>TRBJ1-2|TRBV29-1|-|once
TGCAGCGGGGCGGGGAGAGACTATGGCTACACCTTC
CSGAGRDYGYTF
>TRBJ1-2|TRBV18|TRBD1|-
TGTGCCAGCTCAACACGGGCGGGACAGGACTATGGCTACACCTTC
CASSTRAGQDYGYTF
>TRBJ2-7|TRBV4-3|TRBD1|-
TGCGCCAGCAGCCAAGGAACAGGGGTTACCTACGAGCAGTACTTC
CASSQGTGVTYEQYF
>TRBJ1-4|TRBV2|-|-
TGTGCCAGCAGTCCGTACGGGGAACTGTTTTTT
CASSPYGELFF
>TRBJ2-3|TRBV4-3|TRBD1|-
TGCGCCAGCAGCCAGGGGGACAGGCCAGATACGCAGTATTTT
CASSQGDRPDTQYF
>TRBJ2-7|TRBV5-1|TRBD2|-
TGCGCCAGCAGCCCCGGGAGGGATGGGGGGGAGCAGTACTTC
CASSPGRDGGEQYF
>TRBJ2-7|TRBV18|TRBD1|-
TGTGCCAGCTCACCCTCCACCAGGGGGTCAAGCTCCTACGAGCAGTACTTC
CASSPSTRGSSSYEQYF
>TRBJ2-5|TRBV7-9|-|-
TGTGCCAGCAGCTTAGCGGGGGGGCAGGGGACCCAGTACTTC
CASSLAGGQGTQYF
>TRBJ2-1|TRBV11-2|TRBD1|few
TGTGCCAGCAGCAAAACGGGACAGGGCGCCAATGAGCAGTTCTTC
CASSKTGQGANEQFF
>TRBJ2-1|TRBV6-6|-|-
TGTGCCAGCAGTTACGGGCGAGTCAGCCCTATACAGTTCTTC
CASSYGRVSPIQFF
>TRBJ2-1|TRBV5-1|-|-
TGCGCCAGCAGCCAAGGAGGGGGCTCCTACAATGAGCAGTTCTTC
CASSQGGGSYNEQFF
>TRBJ1-2|TRBV5-4|-|few
TGTGCCAGCAGCTTGAGTAAAGGCTACACCTTC
CASSLSKGYTF
>TRBJ2-5|TRBV7-2|-|once
TGTGCCAGCAGCCCAGAAGTGCCTATCATAGAGACCCAGTACTTC
CASSPEVPIIETQYF
>TRBJ2-5|TRBV11-2|-|-
TGTGCCAGCAGCTTAGGAGGTCTAGCCGGTGGGCAAGAGACCCAGTACTTC
CASSLGGLAGGQETQYF
>TRBJ2-7|TRBV5-1|-|-
TGCGCCAGCAGCCCCGGGGGTTCCACGAGGGGGGAGCAGTACTTC
CASSPGGSTRGEQYF
>TRBJ2-1|TRBV7-3|TRBD2|few
TGTGCCAGCAGCCCGCGGGGGGGCGATGAGCAGTTCTTC
CASSPRGGDEQFF
>TRBJ1-3|TRBV5-5|-|-
TGTGCCAGCAGCTTGGCAGAACACTCTGGAAACACCATATATTTT
CASSLAEHSGNTIYF
>TRBJ2-7|TRBV10-3|TRBD2|few
TGTGCCATCAGACAAGCCGGGGGGTTGGAGGGCTACGAGCAGTACTTC
CAIRQAGGLEGYEQYF
>TRBJ2-3|TRBV19|-|-
TGTGCCAGTAGTATATCGGGGACCCCCGGGAGCACAGATACGCAGTATTTT
CASSISGTPGSTDTQYF
>TRBJ1-1|TRBV30|-|-
TGTGCCTGGAAACGTAGTTTGCGCACTGAAGCTTTCTTT
CAWKRSLRTEAFF
>TRBJ1-5|TRBV27|-|-
TGTGCCAGCAGTCCCACGGGAAATCAGCCCCAGCATTTT
CASSPTGNQPQHF
>TRBJ2-7|TRBV11-2|-|-
TGTGCCAGCAGCTTATCCCCAAAGACCTACGAGCAGTACTTC
CASSLSPKTYEQYF
>TRBJ2-5|TRBV5-1|-|-
TGCGCCAGCTGCAGGGATCTCCAAGAGACCCAGTACTTC
CASCRDLQETQYF
>TRBJ1-1|TRBV6-1|TRBD1|once
TGTGCCAGCATAAAGGACAGGGGCAACACTGAAGCTTTCTTT
CASIKDRGNTEAFF
>TRBJ1-2|TRBV4-3|-|-
TGCGCCAGCAGCCACATAGGACAGACGTATGGCTACACCTTC
CASSHIGQTYGYTF
>TRBJ1-5|TRBV4-3|TRBD1|-
TGCGCCAGCAGCCAAGAACCGGGACAGGGAAATCAGCCCCAGCATTTT
CASSQEPGQGNQPQHF
>TRBJ1-1|TRBV2|-|-
TGTGCCAGCAGCTTCGACAGAAACACTGAAGCTTTCTTT
CASSFDRNTEAFF
>TRBJ1-5|TRBV7-8|TRBD1|-
TGTGCCAGCAGCCCTAGGACAGGGAAGATAGGCAATCAGCCCCAGCATTTT
CASSPRTGKIGNQPQHF
>TRBJ2-7|TRBV7-2|TRBD2|-
TGTGCCAGCAGCCCCGGGACTAGCGCACCCTACGAGCAGTACTTC
CASSPGTSAPYEQYF
>TRBJ1-1|TRBV10-3|-|-
TGTGCCATCAGTGACGGGACACGGGGGGACACTGAAGCTTTCTTT
CAISDGTRGDTEAFF
>TRBJ2-1|TRBV10-1|-|-
TGCGCCAGCAGTGTTTGGGGACAGGGCCTGAGCGGGGGGGACAATGAGCAGTTCTTC
CASSVWGQGLSGGDNEQFF
>TRBJ2-7|TRBV28|TRBD2|-
TGTGCCAGCAGTTTCGGGGGGGGGCCCACCTACGAGCAGTACTTC
CASSFGGGPTYEQYF
>TRBJ2-3|TRBV15|TRBD2|once
TGTGCCACCAGCACGGGACTAGCCCCAGATACGCAGTATTTT
CATSTGLAPDTQYF
>TRBJ2-1|TRBV9|-|-
TGTGCCAGCAGCCCAGCCGGGGCCAACAATGAGCAGTTCTTC
CASSPAGANNEQFF
>TRBJ2-7|TRBV6-5|TRBD2|few
TGTGCCAGCAGTTCCGTTCTAGCGGTTAGCTCCTACGAGCAGTACTTC
CASSSVLAVSSYEQYF
>TRBJ2-5|TRBV4-3|-|-
TGCGCCAGCAGCCAAGAGATGCGGCGGGGCCCGGGGGCCCAGTACTTC
CASSQEMRRGPGAQYF
>TRBJ2-5|TRBV4-1|TRBD1|once
TGCGCCAGCAGCCAACAGACAGGGAAAGAGACCCAGTACTTC
CASSQQTGKETQYF
>TRBJ2-1|TRBV9|-|-
TGTGCCAGCACTGCGGGGGCGGGCAATGAGCAGTTCTTC
CASTAGAGNEQFF
>TRBJ1-6|TRBV10-2|-|-
TGCGCCATCCGAGACGGACCTAATTCACCCCTCCACTTT
CAIRDGPNSPLHF
>TRBJ2-1|TRBV7-9|TRBD1|-
TGTGCCAGCAGCTTAGGTCAGGGGGTTTACAATGAGCAGTTCTTC
CASSLGQGVYNEQFF
>TRBJ1-1|TRBV6-6|-|-
TGTGCCAGCAGGTCCGGGACGGCTGAAGCTTTCTTT
CASRSGTAEAFF
>TRBJ2-7|TRBV6-6|-|-
TGTGCCAGCAGTAACTCACCGGGACCCGAGCAGTACTTC
CASSNSPGPEQYF
>TRBJ2-1|TRBV5-6|TRBD1|-
TGTGCCAGCAGCAAACCCGGACAGGGGAGTTATGAGCAGTTCTTC
CASSKPGQGSYEQFF